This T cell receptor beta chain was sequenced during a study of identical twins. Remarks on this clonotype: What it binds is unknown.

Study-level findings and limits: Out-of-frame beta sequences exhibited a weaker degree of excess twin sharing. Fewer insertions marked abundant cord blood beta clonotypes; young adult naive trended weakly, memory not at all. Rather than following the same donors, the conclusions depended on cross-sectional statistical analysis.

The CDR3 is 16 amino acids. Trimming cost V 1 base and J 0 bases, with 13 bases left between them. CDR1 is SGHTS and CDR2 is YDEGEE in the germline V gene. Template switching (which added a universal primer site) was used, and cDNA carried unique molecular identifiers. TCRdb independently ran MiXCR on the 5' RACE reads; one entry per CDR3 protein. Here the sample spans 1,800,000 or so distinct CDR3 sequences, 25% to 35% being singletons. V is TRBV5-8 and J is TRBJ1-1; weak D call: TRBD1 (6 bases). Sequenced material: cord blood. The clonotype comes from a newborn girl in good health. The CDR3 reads CASSLFTGKMNTEAFF. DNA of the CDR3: TGTGCCAGCAGCTTGTTCACAGGGAAGATGAACACTGAAGCTTTCTTT.